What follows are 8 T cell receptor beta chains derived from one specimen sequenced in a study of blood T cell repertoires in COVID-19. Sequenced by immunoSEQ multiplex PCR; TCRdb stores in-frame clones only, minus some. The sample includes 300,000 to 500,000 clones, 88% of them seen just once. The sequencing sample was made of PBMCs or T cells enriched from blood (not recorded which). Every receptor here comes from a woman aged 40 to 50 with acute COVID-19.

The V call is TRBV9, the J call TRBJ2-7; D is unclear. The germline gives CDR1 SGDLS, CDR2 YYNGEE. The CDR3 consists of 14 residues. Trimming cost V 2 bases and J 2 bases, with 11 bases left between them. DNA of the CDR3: TGTGCCAGCAGCGTTGGGCAGTCAACCTACGAGCAGTACTTC. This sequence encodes CASSVGQSTYEQYF.

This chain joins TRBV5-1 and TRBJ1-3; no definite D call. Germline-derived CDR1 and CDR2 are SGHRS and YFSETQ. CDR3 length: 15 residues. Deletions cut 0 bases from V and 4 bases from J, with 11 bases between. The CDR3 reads CASSLDQVRGNTIYF. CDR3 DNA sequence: TGCGCCAGCAGCTTGGACCAGGTTCGGGGAAACACCATATATTTT.

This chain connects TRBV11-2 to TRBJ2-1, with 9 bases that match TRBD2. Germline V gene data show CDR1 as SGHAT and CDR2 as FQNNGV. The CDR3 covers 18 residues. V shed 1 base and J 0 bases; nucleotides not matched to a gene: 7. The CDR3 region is CASSLVAGGALSYNEQFF. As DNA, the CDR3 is TGTGCCAGCAGCTTAGTGGCGGGGGGGGCCCTCTCCTACAATGAGCAGTTCTTC.

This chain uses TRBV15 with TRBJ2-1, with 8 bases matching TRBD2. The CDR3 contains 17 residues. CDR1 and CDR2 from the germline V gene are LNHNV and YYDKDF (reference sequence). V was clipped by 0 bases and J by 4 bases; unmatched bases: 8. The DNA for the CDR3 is TGTGCCACCAGCAGAGATCTTACGGGGGGGTATTACAATGAGCAGTTCTTC. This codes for CATSRDLTGGYYNEQFF. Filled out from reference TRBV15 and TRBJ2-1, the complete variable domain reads DAMVIQNPRYQVTQFGKPVTLSCSQTLNHNVMYWYQQKSSQAPKLLFHYYDKDFNNEADTPDNFQSRRPNTSFCFLDIRSPGLGDTAMYLCATSRDLTGGYYNEQFFGPGTRLTVL.

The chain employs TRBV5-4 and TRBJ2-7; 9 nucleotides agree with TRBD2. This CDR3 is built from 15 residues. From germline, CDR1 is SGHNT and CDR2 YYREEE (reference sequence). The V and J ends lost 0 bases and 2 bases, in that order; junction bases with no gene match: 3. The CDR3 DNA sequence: TGTGCCAGCAGCTTGGTGGCTAGCGGGACCTACGAGCAGTACTTC. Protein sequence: CASSLVASGTYEQYF.

CDR3 in DNA: TGTGCCAGCAGTAGGACTAGCGGGGGGGCTTTGGGCGAGCAGTACTTC. Translating it yields CASSRTSGGALGEQYF. This chain uses TRBV27 with TRBJ2-7; 15 bases fit TRBD2. The trim removed 5 bases at V and 6 bases at J, leaving 8 bases unmatched. The CDR3 loop spans 16 amino acids. Looked up from germline, CDR1 is MNHEY and CDR2 is SMNVEV (reference sequence).

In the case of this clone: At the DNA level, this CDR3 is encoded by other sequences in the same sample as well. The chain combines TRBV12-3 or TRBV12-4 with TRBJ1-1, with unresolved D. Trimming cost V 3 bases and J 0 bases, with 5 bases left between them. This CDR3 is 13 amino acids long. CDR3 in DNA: TGTGCCAGCAGTTTCGGGTTGAACACTGAAGCTTTCTTT. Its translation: CASSFGLNTEAFF.

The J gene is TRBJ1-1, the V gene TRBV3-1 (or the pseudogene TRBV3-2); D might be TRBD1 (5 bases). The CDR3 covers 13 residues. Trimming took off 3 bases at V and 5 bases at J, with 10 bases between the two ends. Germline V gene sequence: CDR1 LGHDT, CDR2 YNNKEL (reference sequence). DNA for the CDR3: TGTGCCAGCAGCCACAGGGTGGGGACTGAAGCTTTCTTT. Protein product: CASSHRVGTEAFF.